These T cell receptor beta chains were read from a single sample in a study of cytomegalovirus exposure and HLA in healthy donors. Data came from immunoSEQ multiplex PCR; TCRdb stores just in-frame clones and leaves some out. The sample gives roughly 100,000 clones, about 9.5% of which show up once; less than 6% is in the top ten. Input material: PBMCs. The receptors here all came from a middle-aged man in good health and CMV-seropositive. The CDR3 runs from the conserved cysteine through the conserved F or W. The order of the fields is CDR3 DNA, CDR3 protein, CDR3 length, V gene, D gene, J gene, clone size. The D gene is left open where the match is weak. Some rows have no size entry. The others give once, few or many, or a class for an expanded clone.

cdr3_nt: TGTGCCAGTAGACCACCGGGACAACGAAATGAAAAACTGTTTTTT
cdr3_aa: CASRPPGQRNEKLFF
cdr3_length: 15
v_call: TRBV19
d_call: NA
j_call: TRBJ1-4
clone_size: medium-sized

cdr3_nt: TGTGCCAGTAGTATGGGGGGGCTCTATGGCTACACCTTC
cdr3_aa: CASSMGGLYGYTF
cdr3_length: 13
v_call: TRBV19
d_call: NA
j_call: TRBJ1-2
clone_size: NA

cdr3_nt: TGTGCCAGTAGTATGCGGGAGTGGGAGGTAGAGACCCAGTACTTC
cdr3_aa: CASSMREWEVETQYF
cdr3_length: 15
v_call: TRBV19
d_call: TRBD2
j_call: TRBJ2-5
clone_size: NA

cdr3_nt: TGTGCCAGCAGCCCGAGACTAGCGGGAGATCGCGAGCAGTTCTTC
cdr3_aa: CASSPRLAGDREQFF
cdr3_length: 15
v_call: TRBV14
d_call: TRBD2
j_call: TRBJ2-1
clone_size: NA

cdr3_nt: TGTGCCAGCAGCCGCGCAGGGAATGAAAAACTGTTTTTT
cdr3_aa: CASSRAGNEKLFF
cdr3_length: 13
v_call: TRBV7-9
d_call: NA
j_call: TRBJ1-4
clone_size: few

cdr3_nt: TGTGCCAGCAGTTTTGGCCGTGACTACGAGCAGTACTTC
cdr3_aa: CASSFGRDYEQYF
cdr3_length: 13
v_call: TRBV27
d_call: NA
j_call: TRBJ2-7
clone_size: NA

cdr3_nt: TGTGCCACCAGTAGGTCGCCAAGTAGCAATCAGCACCAGCATTTT
cdr3_aa: CATSRSPSSNQHQHF
cdr3_length: 15
v_call: TRBV15
d_call: NA
j_call: TRBJ1-5
clone_size: NA

cdr3_nt: TGTGCCAGCAGCGTAGAAATAGAAGTCTCTGGAAACACCATATATTTT
cdr3_aa: CASSVEIEVSGNTIYF
cdr3_length: 16
v_call: TRBV9
d_call: NA
j_call: TRBJ1-3
clone_size: few

cdr3_nt: TGCGCCAGCAGCTTGTACGGACAGGGGGTAGAGACCCAGTACTTC
cdr3_aa: CASSLYGQGVETQYF
cdr3_length: 15
v_call: TRBV5-1
d_call: TRBD1
j_call: TRBJ2-5
clone_size: NA

cdr3_nt: TGTGCCAGCTGTCGGGGTCCTTCTAATGAAAAACTGTTTTTT
cdr3_aa: CASCRGPSNEKLFF
cdr3_length: 14
v_call: TRBV6-5
d_call: NA
j_call: TRBJ1-4
clone_size: few

cdr3_nt: TGCGCCAGCAGCTTGGCCGGAGCGGGAGGGACCACAGATACGCAGTATTTT
cdr3_aa: CASSLAGAGGTTDTQYF
cdr3_length: 17
v_call: TRBV5-1
d_call: TRBD2
j_call: TRBJ2-3
clone_size: NA

cdr3_nt: TGCAGCGTTGTAGGGCCAGGGGGCACCGGGGAGCTGTTTTTT
cdr3_aa: CSVVGPGGTGELFF
cdr3_length: 14
v_call: TRBV29-1
d_call: TRBD1
j_call: TRBJ2-2
clone_size: few

cdr3_nt: TGTGCCAGCAGCCCCTGGGACAACTACAATGAGCAGTTCTTC
cdr3_aa: CASSPWDNYNEQFF
cdr3_length: 14
v_call: TRBV7-9
d_call: NA
j_call: TRBJ2-1
clone_size: NA

cdr3_nt: TGCAGTGCTGGGGACTACTATGGCTACACCTTC
cdr3_aa: CSAGDYYGYTF
cdr3_length: 11
v_call: TRBV20-1
d_call: NA
j_call: TRBJ1-2
clone_size: few

cdr3_nt: TGCGCCAGCAGCCAGGGGGGACAGGGGGCGAGTGAGCAGTACTTC
cdr3_aa: CASSQGGQGASEQYF
cdr3_length: 15
v_call: TRBV4-3
d_call: TRBD1
j_call: TRBJ2-5
clone_size: NA

cdr3_nt: TGTGCCAGCAGCAGTCGACAGGGTTATAATTCACCCCTCCACTTT
cdr3_aa: CASSSRQGYNSPLHF
cdr3_length: 15
v_call: TRBV5-5
d_call: TRBD1
j_call: TRBJ1-6
clone_size: NA

cdr3_nt: TGTGCCAGTAGCGCCATCGGGCGGGACAATGAGCAGTTCTTC
cdr3_aa: CASSAIGRDNEQFF
cdr3_length: 14
v_call: TRBV19
d_call: NA
j_call: TRBJ2-1
clone_size: few

cdr3_nt: TGTGCCAGCAGGTTATATCCGGGACAGAACCCCCAGCATTTT
cdr3_aa: CASRLYPGQNPQHF
cdr3_length: 14
v_call: TRBV7-2
d_call: TRBD1
j_call: TRBJ1-5
clone_size: NA

cdr3_nt: TGTGCCAGCAGTGTCGGAGATTACGAGCAGTACTTC
cdr3_aa: CASSVGDYEQYF
cdr3_length: 12
v_call: TRBV6-1
d_call: NA
j_call: TRBJ2-7
clone_size: few

cdr3_nt: TGTGCCAGCAGCGGGGACATGGGCTATGGCTACACCTTC
cdr3_aa: CASSGDMGYGYTF
cdr3_length: 13
v_call: TRBV6-6
d_call: NA
j_call: TRBJ1-2
clone_size: NA

cdr3_nt: TGTGCCTTCCTCCCGGGACTAGCGGGAGGCCTAATATCGGAGACCCAGTACTTC
cdr3_aa: CAFLPGLAGGLISETQYF
cdr3_length: 18
v_call: TRBV30
d_call: TRBD2
j_call: TRBJ2-5
clone_size: NA

cdr3_nt: TGTGCCAGCAGCGAAGACGGGACAGACTACGAGCAGTACTTC
cdr3_aa: CASSEDGTDYEQYF
cdr3_length: 14
v_call: TRBV6-6
d_call: TRBD1
j_call: TRBJ2-7
clone_size: few

cdr3_nt: TGCAGCGTTGAAGGGACAGCCTTAGCCAAAAACATTCAGTACTTC
cdr3_aa: CSVEGTALAKNIQYF
cdr3_length: 15
v_call: TRBV29-1
d_call: NA
j_call: TRBJ2-4
clone_size: NA

cdr3_nt: TGTGCCAGTAGCGCGACACGGATGAACACTGAAGCTTTCTTT
cdr3_aa: CASSATRMNTEAFF
cdr3_length: 14
v_call: TRBV19
d_call: NA
j_call: TRBJ1-1
clone_size: once

cdr3_nt: TGCGCCAGCAGCCAATATCCCGGGACAGGGGACTACAATGAGCAGTTCTTC
cdr3_aa: CASSQYPGTGDYNEQFF
cdr3_length: 17
v_call: TRBV4-3
d_call: TRBD1
j_call: TRBJ2-1
clone_size: few

cdr3_nt: TGTGCCAGCAGTGAAGCCCGGGAGGGTGGAGAGCAGTACTTC
cdr3_aa: CASSEAREGGEQYF
cdr3_length: 14
v_call: TRBV2
d_call: TRBD2
j_call: TRBJ2-7
clone_size: NA

cdr3_nt: TGTGCCAGCAGCTTAGGGCCGGGGTATCAAGAGACCCAGTACTTC
cdr3_aa: CASSLGPGYQETQYF
cdr3_length: 15
v_call: TRBV7-8
d_call: NA
j_call: TRBJ2-5
clone_size: NA

cdr3_nt: TGCGCCAGCACGAAACAGGGGAACCCCTACGAGCAGTACTTC
cdr3_aa: CASTKQGNPYEQYF
cdr3_length: 14
v_call: TRBV5-1
d_call: TRBD1
j_call: TRBJ2-7
clone_size: few

cdr3_nt: TGTGCCAGCAGCGGACAGGGCGACTATGGCTACACCTTC
cdr3_aa: CASSGQGDYGYTF
cdr3_length: 13
v_call: TRBV2
d_call: TRBD1
j_call: TRBJ1-2
clone_size: NA

cdr3_nt: TGTGCCAGCAGCTTGGTCGGGGGAAGCTCCTACGAGCAGTACTTC
cdr3_aa: CASSLVGGSSYEQYF
cdr3_length: 15
v_call: TRBV5-8
d_call: NA
j_call: TRBJ2-7
clone_size: few

cdr3_nt: TGTGCCAGCAGGACTAGGGCTGTCTACGAGCAGTACTTC
cdr3_aa: CASRTRAVYEQYF
cdr3_length: 13
v_call: TRBV6-5
d_call: NA
j_call: TRBJ2-7
clone_size: NA

cdr3_nt: TGTGCTAGCAGCTCCAGTGAGGATTACGAGCAGTACTTC
cdr3_aa: CASSSSEDYEQYF
cdr3_length: 13
v_call: TRBV7-7
d_call: NA
j_call: TRBJ2-7
clone_size: NA